The 16 T cell receptor beta chains below were found in one sample sequenced in a study of shared clonotypes between healthy human individuals. This table comes from immunoSEQ multiplex PCR, and its TCRdb copy is limited to in-frame clones, with some not included. Of about half a million clones listed, approximately 80% are singletons. Source material: PBMCs. The receptors were sampled from a woman in her forties in good health. Some clones in this sample may be carry-over from other donors' samples.

V gene TRBV6-5 combines with J gene TRBJ2-1; 9 bases are a match to TRBD2. This CDR3 is built from 15 residues. V dropped 6 bases and J dropped 6; count of bases not matched to a gene: 9. From germline, CDR1 is MNHEY and CDR2 SVGAGI. CDR3 DNA sequence: TGTGCCAGCAGCTATATAGCGGGGGCCGGCAATGAGCAGTTCTTC. This sequence encodes CASSYIAGAGNEQFF.

The chain recombines TRBV7-2 with TRBJ2-7; 7 bases fit TRBD2. This CDR3 has 14 residues. The germline V gene encodes CDR1 SGHTA and CDR2 FQGNSA. V trimming: 1 base; J trimming: 1 base; junction bases outside the gene matches: 1. This chain's CDR3 is CASSLGRGSYEQYF. The CDR3 DNA follows: TGTGCCAGCAGCTTAGGGCGGGGGTCCTACGAGCAGTACTTC.

The rearrangement joins TRBV5-1 to TRBJ2-5, with D uncertain. The V gene's germline CDR1 is SGHRS and CDR2 YFSETQ. CDR3 length: 15 amino acids. The ends were cut back, 0 bases at V and 5 bases at J, with 14 bases in the middle. The CDR3 bases are TGCGCCAGCAGCTTGGGACGAGAGGTATTTGAGACCCAGTACTTC. This translates into CASSLGREVFETQYF.

The V gene is TRBV9, the J gene TRBJ2-2, with D possibly matching TRBD1 (5 bases). This CDR3 is 15 amino acids long. The germline V gene encodes CDR1 SGDLS and CDR2 YYNGEE. V lost 0 bases and J lost 7, with 13 bases in between. The CDR3 sequence: CASSVATWGVGELFF. The CDR3 DNA reads as TGTGCCAGCAGCGTAGCCACGTGGGGCGTCGGGGAGCTGTTTTTT.

As concerns this clone: Mismatch with germline at one junction end may stem from a read error. The V call is TRBV11-3, the J call TRBJ2-3; D gene unclear. The CDR3 runs 12 residues. Looked up from germline, CDR1 is SGHNT and CDR2 is YENEEA. The CDR3: CASSLGAAAPHF. CDR3 DNA: TGTGCCAGCAGCTTAGGCGCTGCCGCACCTCACTTT. Full variable domain (outside the CDR3, taken from reference TRBV11-3 and TRBJ2-3): EAGVVQSPRYKIIEKKQPVAFWCNPISGHNTLYWYLQNLGQGPELLIRYENEEAVDDSQLPKDRFSAERLKGVDSTLKIQPAELGDSAVYLCASSLGAAAPHFGPGTRLTVL.

This chain connects TRBV6-5 to TRBJ2-7, with TRBD1 identical over 7 bases. Germline lookup yields CDR1 MNHEY and CDR2 SVGAGI. The CDR3 extends over 14 amino acids. J gave up 2 bases and V 7 bases, and 8 bases lay outside the gene matches. This CDR3 is CASTLHRGAYEQYF. In DNA, the CDR3 is TGTGCCAGCACCCTCCACAGGGGAGCCTACGAGCAGTACTTC.

The chain uses TRBV11-3 and TRBJ2-7, with 8 bases fitting TRBD2. With V trimmed by 5 bases and J by 3 bases, 9 bases remained unmatched. In germline, CDR1 is SGHNT, CDR2 YENEEA. The CDR3 extends over 15 amino acids. This CDR3 is CASSPGGDLGYEQYF. The CDR3 DNA reads TGTGCCAGCAGCCCCGGGGGGGATCTCGGCTACGAGCAGTACTTC. Based on the CDR3 plus reference TRBV11-3 and TRBJ2-7, the full variable domain is EAGVVQSPRYKIIEKKQPVAFWCNPISGHNTLYWYLQNLGQGPELLIRYENEEAVDDSQLPKDRFSAERLKGVDSTLKIQPAELGDSAVYLCASSPGGDLGYEQYFGPGTRLTVT.

V is TRBV19 and J is TRBJ1-5; D gene ambiguous. Germline V gives CDR1 LNHDA, CDR2 SQIVND (reference sequence). Trimming removed 5 bases from V and 4 bases from J, with 9 bases in between. The CDR3 is made up of 13 amino acids. CDR3 protein: CASSPFENQPQHF. As DNA, the CDR3 is TGTGCCAGTAGTCCCTTTGAGAATCAGCCCCAGCATTTT.

This clone was seen only once. The rearrangement joins TRBV5-1 to TRBJ1-4, with a tentative D call TRBD1 (5 bases). Trimming pared 0 bases from V and 8 bases from J, leaving 11 bases between. The length of the CDR3 is 14 residues. CDR1 SGHRS and CDR2 YFSETQ come from the germline V gene. DNA of the CDR3: TGCGCCAGCAGCTTGGTGGCCAGGGAAGAAAAACTGTTTTTT. The encoded protein is CASSLVAREEKLFF.

The chain combines TRBV5-1 with TRBJ2-1, with a tentative D call TRBD2 (6 bases). CDR3 size: 16 residues. Trimming shortened V by 0 bases and J by 3 bases, and 13 bases separated the two germline ends. The V gene's germline CDR1 is SGHRS and CDR2 YFSETQ. This CDR3 reads CASSLASRTIYNEQFF. DNA of the CDR3: TGCGCCAGCAGCTTGGCTTCACGGACTATCTACAATGAGCAGTTCTTC.

V usage is TRBV7-9 and J usage is TRBJ2-7, with 8 bases fitting TRBD2. V lost 3 bases and J lost 2; bases outside the gene matches: 12. The CDR3 is 17 residues long. Per the germline V gene, CDR1 is SEHNR and CDR2 is FQNEAQ (reference sequence). CDR3 bases: TGTGCCAGCAGCTTCCTGGGGAATAGCGGGAAAACCTACGAGCAGTACTTC. Translating it yields CASSFLGNSGKTYEQYF.

This clone was counted between two and nine times. The V gene is TRBV5-4, the J gene TRBJ2-7; TRBD1 matches 7 bases. CDR3 length: 16 amino acids. The germline gives CDR1 SGHNT, CDR2 YYREEE (reference sequence). V trimming: 4 bases; J trimming: 2 bases; junction bases outside the gene matches: 12. CDR3 in DNA: TGTGCCAGCAGCGCGATGGGACAGAGAACGACCTACGAGCAGTACTTC. Amino acids: CASSAMGQRTTYEQYF. The complete variable domain, with remaining parts taken from reference TRBV5-4 and TRBJ2-7, reads ETGVTQSPTHLIKTRGQQVTLRCSSQSGHNTVSWYQQALGQGPQFIFQYYREEENGRGNFPPRFSGLQFPNYSSELNVNALELDDSALYLCASSAMGQRTTYEQYFGPGTRLTVT.

This clone came up once. J is TRBJ1-2 and V is TRBV27; 10 bases map to TRBD1. V was pared by 6 bases and J by 7 bases, with 5 bases of the junction left unmatched. The germline V gene encodes CDR1 MNHEY and CDR2 SMNVEV (reference sequence). The CDR3 is 13 amino acids. This chain's CDR3 is CASRPTGGVGYTF. The CDR3 DNA reads TGTGCCAGCAGGCCGACAGGGGGCGTTGGCTACACCTTC.

The J gene is TRBJ2-1, the V gene TRBV27, with 8 bases matching TRBD2. The CDR3 extends over 14 amino acids. Germline V gene lookup returns CDR1 MNHEY and CDR2 SMNVEV (reference sequence). The V gene end was trimmed by 5 bases and the J gene end by 3 bases; junction bases not matched to a gene: 3. DNA for the CDR3: TGTGCCAGCAGTGTGCGGGAGGACTACAATGAGCAGTTCTTC. This sequence encodes CASSVREDYNEQFF.

The V gene is TRBV11-3, the J gene TRBJ2-2; 7 positions agree with TRBD2. The J segment lost 1 base and the V segment lost 5 bases, leaving 10 bases of the junction unmatched. The length of the CDR3 is 17 residues. CDR1 and CDR2 (germline): SGHNT, YENEEA. As DNA, the CDR3 is TGTGCCAGCAGCCCCTCCGGGCGCGGGGGGAACACCGGGGAGCTGTTTTTT. It specifies CASSPSGRGGNTGELFF. The whole variable domain, remainder taken from reference TRBV11-3 and TRBJ2-2, is EAGVVQSPRYKIIEKKQPVAFWCNPISGHNTLYWYLQNLGQGPELLIRYENEEAVDDSQLPKDRFSAERLKGVDSTLKIQPAELGDSAVYLCASSPSGRGGNTGELFFGEGSRLTVL.

This chain links TRBV2 with TRBJ2-1; tentatively, D is TRBD2 (6 bases). V was pared by 2 bases and J by 0 bases, with 8 bases between. The CDR3 has 15 residues. Germline V lookup: CDR1 SNHLY, CDR2 FYNNEI. For the CDR3, the DNA is TGTGCCAGCAGTGAAATCGGGGGCTCCTACAATGAGCAGTTCTTC. This gives the protein CASSEIGGSYNEQFF. Filled out from reference TRBV2 and TRBJ2-1, the complete variable domain reads EPEVTQTPSHQVTQMGQEVILRCVPISNHLYFYWYRQILGQKVEFLVSFYNNEISEKSEIFDDQFSVERPDGSNFTLKIRSTKLEDSAMYFCASSEIGGSYNEQFFGPGTRLTVL.